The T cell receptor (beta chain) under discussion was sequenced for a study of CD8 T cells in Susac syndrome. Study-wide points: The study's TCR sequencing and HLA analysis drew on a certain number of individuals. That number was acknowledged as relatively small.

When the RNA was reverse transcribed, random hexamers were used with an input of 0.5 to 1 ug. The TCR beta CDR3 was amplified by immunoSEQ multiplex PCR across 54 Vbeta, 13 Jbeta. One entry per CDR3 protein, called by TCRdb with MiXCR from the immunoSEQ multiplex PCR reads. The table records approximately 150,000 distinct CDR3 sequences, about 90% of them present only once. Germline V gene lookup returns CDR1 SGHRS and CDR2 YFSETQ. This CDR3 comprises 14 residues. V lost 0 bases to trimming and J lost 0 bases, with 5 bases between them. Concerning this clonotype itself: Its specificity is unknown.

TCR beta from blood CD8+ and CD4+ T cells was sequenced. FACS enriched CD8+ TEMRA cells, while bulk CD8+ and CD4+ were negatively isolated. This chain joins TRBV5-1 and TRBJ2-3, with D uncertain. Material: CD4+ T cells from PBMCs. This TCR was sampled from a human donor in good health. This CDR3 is CASSLEGSTDTQYF. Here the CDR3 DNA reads TGCGCCAGCAGCTTGGAGGGTAGCACAGATACGCAGTATTTT.